The 7 T cell receptor beta chains below all came from one sample that was sequenced in a study of cytomegalovirus exposure and HLA in healthy donors. This PCR relied on a set of 60 Vbeta primers and 13 Jbeta primers. Data came from immunoSEQ multiplex PCR; TCRdb stores just in-frame clones and leaves some out. In the table there are over 120,000 clones, 60% to 80% of which are singletons. Sequencing used PBMCs. All receptors come from a male donor in good health and CMV-seronegative.

The rearrangement links TRBV5-6 to TRBJ2-1; 14 nucleotides align to TRBD2. This CDR3 has 17 residues. The V segment lost 6 bases and the J segment 8 bases; nucleotides outside the gene matches: 13. CDR1 is SGHDT, CDR2 YYEEEE, per germline. CDR3 residues: CASIPPSGLAGGDEQFF. The CDR3 region has the DNA TGTGCCAGCATCCCCCCCTCCGGACTAGCGGGAGGTGATGAGCAGTTCTTC.

This clone was seen just once. The CDR3 is CASGRGEQYF. Written as DNA, the CDR3 is TGTGCCTCTGGCAGGGGGGAGCAGTACTTC. V is TRBV30 and J is TRBJ2-7; TRBD1 matches 7 bases. Germline V gene sequence: CDR1 GTSNPN, CDR2 SVGIG (reference sequence). There are 10 residues in the CDR3. J gave up 7 bases and V 7 bases, and 4 bases lay outside the gene matches. The full variable domain, rest sourced from reference TRBV30 and TRBJ2-7, is SQTIHQWPATLVQPVGSPLSLECTVEGTSNPNLYWYRQAAGRGLQLLFYSVGIGQISSEVPQNLSASRPQDRQFILSSKKLLLSDSGFYLCASGRGEQYFGPGTRLTVT.

The rearrangement joins TRBV9 to TRBJ2-7; 10 bases agree with TRBD2. This CDR3 spans 15 amino acids. V shed 5 bases, J shed 5 bases, and the junction held 10 bases outside the gene matches. CDR1 is SGDLS and CDR2 is YYNGEE in the germline V gene. The CDR3 DNA is TGTGCCAGCAGTGTTAGAGCGGGGGGGATCGACGAGCAGTACTTC. Amino acid sequence: CASSVRAGGIDEQYF.

J is TRBJ2-6 and V is TRBV18, with D perhaps matching TRBD1 (7 bases). The CDR3 length is 20 residues. The germline V gene encodes CDR1 KGHSH and CDR2 LQKENI. V was shortened by 0 bases and J by 3 bases, with 21 bases between the two germline ends. The CDR3 spells CASSPPTHETGRFGANVLTF. CDR3 nucleotide sequence: TGTGCCAGCTCACCACCGACCCACGAGACAGGGAGGTTTGGGGCCAACGTCCTGACTTTC.

This clone was seen a handful of times. The J gene is TRBJ2-1, the V gene TRBV28, with 10 bases fitting TRBD1. The junction had 6 bases not matched to a gene; V was cut back by 6 bases and J by 4 bases. Germline assignment: CDR1 MDHEN and CDR2 SYDVKM. This CDR3 contains 15 residues. The DNA of the CDR3 is TGTGCCAGCAGGGGACAGGGGTCGGGTTACAATGAGCAGTTCTTC. Residues: CASRGQGSGYNEQFF.

V gene TRBV4-2 combines with J gene TRBJ2-6, with D uncertain. CDR1 and CDR2 (germline): LGHNA, YNFKEQ. The CDR3 is 17 amino acids. Trimming removed 0 bases at V and 0 bases at J, with 9 bases between. CDR3 nucleotides: TGTGCCAGCAGCCAAGATAGGAGAGGCTCTGGGGCCAACGTCCTGACTTTC. This translates into CASSQDRRGSGANVLTF.

This clone showed up just once. The rearrangement uses TRBV6-6 and TRBJ2-1, with D possibly TRBD1 on 6 matching bases. Germline-derived CDR1 and CDR2 are MNHNY and SVGAGI (reference sequence). The ends were cut back, 2 bases at V and 7 bases at J, with 12 bases in the middle. The CDR3 has 14 residues. In nucleotides, the CDR3 is TGTGCCAGCAGTTACGGGCAGGGGTCGAATGAGCAGTTCTTC. Translated, it gives CASSYGQGSNEQFF.